The present TCR beta chain was sequenced within a study of cytomegalovirus exposure and HLA in healthy donors. The table lists this clone with a few counts. Antigen specificity is unknown. Vbeta (60) and Jbeta (13) primers were used in the PCR. Here immunoSEQ multiplex PCR was the method, and the copy in TCRdb shows in-frame clones only, minus some. Among 90,000 to 110,000 clones listed, 13% to 15% were seen once. General observations from the study: In an earlier analysis, about 90% or about 30%: the productive usage of most TCR beta V segments. The authors later linked a missense DCLRE1C variant to TCR beta V- and J-gene trimming. Sequencing artifact likely explains a cluster of highly shared sequence variants.

The sequencing input was PBMCs. This clonotype was sampled from a female donor in good health and CMV-seronegative.

The DNA for the CDR3 is TGTGCCAGCAGCTTAGGTGGGGGGAGATACAATGAGCAGTTCTTC. Translated: CASSLGGGRYNEQFF. The chain recombines TRBV7-3 with TRBJ2-1, with a weak D call TRBD2 (6 bases). V was pared by 2 bases and J by 4 bases, with 12 bases between. This CDR3 has 15 residues. Germline CDR1 is SGHTA and CDR2 is FQGTGA.